This TCR beta chain was documented in a study of blood T cell repertoires in COVID-19. Study at large: There were acute and convalescent COVID-19 samples, and they came from the United States, Italy and Spain.

Clones were sequenced by immunoSEQ multiplex PCR, and TCRdb holds only the in-frame ones, with some missing. The table includes around 140,000 clones, under 90% detected once. CDR3 size: 15 residues. Per the germline V gene, CDR1 is MNHEY and CDR2 is SVGAGI. With 0 bases removed from V and 1 base from J, the gap between germline ends came to 7 bases. The rearrangement joins TRBV6-5 to TRBJ1-3, with TRBD1 as a possible D gene (6 bases). The sequenced sample was peripheral blood. The sequence derives from a woman aged 55-70 years with active or convalescent COVID-19. CDR3 residues: CASSYSGASGNTIYF. In nucleotides, the CDR3 is TGTGCCAGCAGTTACTCGGGGGCTTCTGGAAACACCATATATTTT.